This TCR beta chain was sequenced for a study of blood T cell repertoires in COVID-19. Study in general: Sites in the United States, Italy and Spain provided acute and convalescent COVID-19 samples.

This CDR3 has 19 residues. Trimming removed 1 base from V and 5 bases from J; junction bases left unmatched: 20. From germline, CDR1 is SNHLY and CDR2 FYNNEI. The table came from immunoSEQ multiplex PCR; TCRdb's copy has only in-frame clones and leaves some out. The sample contains about 480,000 clones, nearly 90% of which appear only once. The chain recombines TRBV2 with TRBJ2-7; 7 bases agree with TRBD1. The sequenced material came from peripheral blood. This clonotype originated in a man younger than 35 with COVID-19, enrolled during active disease. CDR3: CASSEVLGETGTRYNEQYF. As DNA, the CDR3 is TGTGCCAGCAGTGAAGTGCTGGGAGAGACAGGGACCCGGTACAACGAGCAGTACTTC.